This entry concerns a single T cell receptor beta chain. Its antigen is as yet unknown. This sample is drawn from a study of shared clonotypes between healthy human individuals. Produced via immunoSEQ multiplex PCR; TCRdb's table is partial and in-frame only. Of some 690,000 clones detected, 90% appear once; the ten largest clones hold 30% to 35%. Study-wide results and limits: Relative to their counterparts shared across all four donors, non-shared clonotypes exhibited diminished generation probabilities.

CDR3 length: 13 amino acids. Trimming cost V 11 bases and J 3 bases, with 14 bases left between them. Germline V gives CDR1 LNHDA, CDR2 SQIVND (reference sequence). This chain links TRBV19 with TRBJ1-5, with D hard to call. The origin of this receptor is a man between 18 and 35 years old in good health. Some clones in this sample may be carry-over from other donors' samples. The source material was memory CD8+ T cells from PBMCs. Subset denoted: CD45RO+ cells pooled with CCR7-negative TemRA cells. CDR3 DNA sequence: TGTGCCGGTGGGGTGGGCCTCAATCAGCCCCAGCATTTT. Translation gives CAGGVGLNQPQHF.